This T cell receptor (beta chain) was captured in a study of T cell changes during pregnancy in multiple sclerosis (dated by TCRdb to about 2019). Some background on the complete study: In women with multiple sclerosis, the researchers looked at how the T cell repertoire shifted as pregnancy progressed.

The germline V gene provides CDR1 SNHLY and CDR2 FYNNEI. Taken from cysteine to phenylalanine, the CDR3 has 15 residues. The only DNA kept is the CDR3, 45 bases in frame from the first base. Clipping removes 10 bases from V and 4 bases from J, with 12 as the unmatched junction base count. With regard to this clone: Its antigen specificity is not known. Base-call qualities are not available, and no considerably larger clone is one nucleotide away.

Libraries were made using the immunoSEQ multiplex PCR assay. What TCRdb holds here is the immuneACCESS table cut down to in-frame rearrangements. Part of the clones is not present; checked against another copy, under half of the missing clones reflect an unresolved V gene, and the others are unexplained. The sample data list approximately 70,000 clones, and around 90% of these were observed just once. The top ten constitute under 3% of the sample. The V and J genes are TRBV2 and TRBJ2-1; TRBD2 lines up with 8 middle nucleotides. Specimen: peripheral blood, collected in the first trimester of pregnancy. This TCR derives from a female donor with multiple sclerosis, enrolled in a pregnancy study. The CDR3 here reads CATTSGILLYNEQFF. The nucleotide sequence reads TGTGCCACCACTAGCGGAATTTTGCTTTACAATGAGCAGTTCTTC.